What follows are 16 T cell receptor beta chains derived from one specimen sequenced in a study of vaccination and CD4 T cells after COVID-19. This sample's treatment: approximately nine-day PBMC culture with coronavirus spike peptide pools or control peptides (ViraFEST assay). Their antigens remain unidentified. Cultured CD4+ T cell DNA was sequenced using the Oncomine TCR Beta short-read assay. MiXCR, run by TCRdb on the PCR reads, gives a single entry per CDR3 protein. The sample has around 15,000 distinct CDR3 sequences, approximately 50% seen once; the top ten hold under 20%. Sequencing was performed on CD4+ T cells from blood, cultured in vitro. These receptors were obtained from a human donor who had recovered from COVID-19.

This clonotype was found once. The V call is TRBV15, the J call TRBJ2-7, with D tentatively TRBD2 (5 bases). Germline CDR1 LNHNV, CDR2 YYDKDF (reference sequence). This CDR3 comprises 17 residues. The V end was cut by 0 bases, the J end by 3 bases, with 18 bases between. CDR3 loop: CATSRDATVHGNYEQYF. The CDR3 region has the DNA TGTGCCACCAGCAGAGATGCCACGGTCCACGGGAACTACGAGCAGTACTTC.

The V call is TRBV2, the J call TRBJ1-5; no firm D call. V was pared by 5 bases and J by 3 bases, with 11 bases between. This CDR3 has 14 amino acids. Germline CDR1 is SNHLY and CDR2 is FYNNEI. The CDR3: CASSLEGNNQPQHF. Here the CDR3 DNA reads TGTGCCAGCAGTCTGGAGGGTAACAATCAGCCCCAGCATTTT.

The chain combines TRBV6-1 with TRBJ2-7; the match to TRBD2 covers 7 bases. The CDR3 is 16 residues long. Trimming took 4 bases from V and 4 from J; bases not matched to a gene: 13. CDR1 MNHNS and CDR2 SASEGT come from the germline V gene. For the CDR3, the DNA is TGTGCCAGCAGTGCCCTAGGGAGCGGGGAAGGGTACGAGCAGTACTTC. This sequence encodes CASSALGSGEGYEQYF.

The genes are TRBV2 and TRBJ2-7; D gene uncertain. CDR3 size: 13 residues. Trimming removed 2 bases from V and 2 bases from J, with 7 bases in between. From germline, CDR1 is SNHLY and CDR2 FYNNEI. The CDR3 is CASSERLAYEQYF. The CDR3 DNA follows: TGTGCCAGCAGTGAACGCCTCGCCTACGAGCAGTACTTC.

The table lists this clonotype with a count of one. This chain uses TRBV5-1 with TRBJ2-7, with D unclear. Germline V gene lookup returns CDR1 SGHRS and CDR2 YFSETQ. CDR3 length: 13 residues. V lost 2 bases and J lost 0, with 6 bases in between. CDR3 DNA: TGCGCCAGCAGCTTTGGCAGCTCCTACGAGCAGTACTTC. It is translated as CASSFGSSYEQYF.

V usage is TRBV7-2 and J usage is TRBJ1-3, with TRBD1 as a possible D gene (5 bases). Trimming pared 6 bases from V and 2 bases from J, leaving 11 bases between. The CDR3 contains 14 residues. CDR1 is SGHTA, CDR2 FQGNSA, per germline. The CDR3 nucleotides are TGTGCCAGCAGAGCTCGGGGGGCTGGAAACACCATATATTTT. The encoded protein is CASRARGAGNTIYF.

A few counts support this clonotype. V is TRBV7-2 and J is TRBJ2-3, with 8 bases fitting TRBD1. Germline V lookup: CDR1 SGHTA, CDR2 FQGNSA. J lost 5 bases, V lost 8 bases, and 12 bases had no gene match. The CDR3 has 15 amino acids. CDR3 residues: CASGGQGLSLDTQYF. For the CDR3, the DNA is TGTGCCAGCGGTGGACAGGGTTTATCCTTAGATACGCAGTATTTT.

The chain has TRBV7-2 and TRBJ2-1; no definite D call. The CDR3 covers 17 residues. The V end lost 5 bases, the J end lost 0 bases, and 17 bases lay between the germline ends. The V gene's germline CDR1 is SGHTA and CDR2 FQGNSA. DNA of the CDR3: TGTGCCAGCAGCCAAGATATCGGCAGGCGCTCCTACAATGAGCAGTTCTTC. As protein: CASSQDIGRRSYNEQFF.

The chain combines TRBV12-3 or TRBV12-4 with TRBJ1-2; D perhaps matches TRBD1 (6 bases). Trimming shortened V by 7 bases and J by 4 bases, and 13 bases separated the two germline ends. The CDR3 is made up of 13 amino acids. As DNA, the CDR3 is TGTGCCAGCACCCTGGACAGCGCCTATGGCTACACCTTC. Residues: CASTLDSAYGYTF.

V and J are TRBV7-8 and TRBJ2-1; 10 nucleotides align to TRBD2. The germline gives CDR1 SGHVS, CDR2 FQNEAQ. Trimming removed 0 bases from V and 9 bases from J; junction bases left unmatched: 11. The CDR3 sequence is 17 residues long. CDR3 DNA: TGTGCCAGCAGCTTAGCGCACGTTCTAGCGGGAGTGGGTGAGCAGTTCTTC. Protein: CASSLAHVLAGVGEQFF. The full variable domain, in which reference TRBV7-8 and TRBJ2-1 provide the parts outside the CDR3, is GAGVSQSPRYKVAKRGQDVALRCDPISGHVSLFWYQQALGQGPEFLTYFQNEAQLDKSGLPSDRFFAERPEGSVSTLKIQRTQQEDSAVYLCASSLAHVLAGVGEQFFGPGTRLTVL.

This clonotype was observed a handful of times. V gene TRBV7-9 combines with J gene TRBJ2-3; no definite D call. The CDR3 runs 11 residues. Trimming took off 8 bases at V and 5 bases at J, with 8 bases between the two ends. The germline V gene has CDR1 SEHNR and CDR2 FQNEAQ (reference sequence). This CDR3 is CASGERDTQYF. The CDR3 DNA is TGTGCCAGCGGCGAGAGAGATACGCAGTATTTT.

This sequence joins TRBV20-1 and TRBJ2-7; possible D gene TRBD1, 6 bases. Germline V lookup: CDR1 DFQATT, CDR2 SNEGSKA (reference sequence). With 4 bases removed from V and 3 bases from J, the gap between germline ends came to 13 bases. The CDR3 sequence is 13 residues long. The CDR3 DNA is TGCAGTGCTATTGGACAGACAAACTACGAGCAGTACTTC. It is translated as CSAIGQTNYEQYF.

The chain employs TRBV4-1 and TRBJ2-7; D gene unclear. This CDR3 has 12 residues. The germline gives CDR1 MGHRA, CDR2 YSYEKL. V was pared by 0 bases and J by 4 bases, with 4 bases between. The CDR3 loop is CASSQDTYEQYF. CDR3 DNA sequence: TGCGCCAGCAGCCAAGATACATACGAGCAGTACTTC.

Written as DNA, the CDR3 is TGTGCCAGCAGTTTGCAGGCTGGACAGGGAAAGGGATCCTATAATTCACCCCTCCACTTT. Translation gives CASSLQAGQGKGSYNSPLHF. J is TRBJ1-6 and V is TRBV12-3 or TRBV12-4; 8 bases line up with TRBD1. The CDR3 has 20 residues. V lost 3 bases to trimming and J lost 1 base; unmatched junction nucleotides: 14.

The chain couples TRBV7-3 to TRBJ2-3; 10 bases map to TRBD2. The trim removed 0 bases at V and 6 bases at J, leaving 6 bases unmatched. The CDR3 is made up of 16 amino acids. CDR1 SGHTA and CDR2 FQGTGA come from the germline V gene. This CDR3 is CASSLTTSGVGDTQYF. CDR3 nucleotides: TGTGCCAGCAGCTTAACCACTAGCGGGGTCGGGGATACGCAGTATTTT.

This clonotype was counted between two and nine times. CDR3 protein: CASSLVAGGRGTQYF. In nucleotides, the CDR3 is TGTGCCAGCAGCTTAGTGGCGGGGGGGCGGGGTACGCAGTATTTT. V and J are TRBV7-2 and TRBJ2-3, with 9 bases matching TRBD2. The length of the CDR3 is 15 residues. The germline V gene encodes CDR1 SGHTA and CDR2 FQGNSA. Germline trimming cut 1 base from V and 8 bases from J; bases unmatched to any gene: 7.